This T cell receptor (beta chain) was recorded in a study of blood T cells in healthy people across ages. Trimming stripped 4 bases from V and 1 base from J, with 14 bases between. Per germline, CDR1 SGHDN and CDR2 FVKESK. The CDR3 has 16 amino acids. Using a J-beta primer mix together with a sample-barcoded 5' primer, a second PCR was run for roughly 7 to 11 cycles. TCRdb passed the 5' RACE reads through MiXCR, listing each CDR3 protein once. Of over a million distinct CDR3 sequences in the sample, less than 45% were seen once. The chain employs TRBV14 and TRBJ2-4; D may be TRBD1 (6 bases). The TCR comes from a young woman in good health. The sample was blood. This chain's CDR3 is CASSPVQGFAKNIQYF. The CDR3 DNA sequence: TGTGCCAGCAGCCCCGTGCAGGGGTTCGCCAAAAACATTCAGTACTTC. The variable domain in full, completed from reference TRBV14 and TRBJ2-4, reads EAGVTQFPSHSVIEKGQTVTLRCDPISGHDNLYWYRRVMGKEIKFLLHFVKESKQDESGMPNNRFLAERTGGTYSTLKVQPAELEDSGVYFCASSPVQGFAKNIQYFGAGTRLSVL.